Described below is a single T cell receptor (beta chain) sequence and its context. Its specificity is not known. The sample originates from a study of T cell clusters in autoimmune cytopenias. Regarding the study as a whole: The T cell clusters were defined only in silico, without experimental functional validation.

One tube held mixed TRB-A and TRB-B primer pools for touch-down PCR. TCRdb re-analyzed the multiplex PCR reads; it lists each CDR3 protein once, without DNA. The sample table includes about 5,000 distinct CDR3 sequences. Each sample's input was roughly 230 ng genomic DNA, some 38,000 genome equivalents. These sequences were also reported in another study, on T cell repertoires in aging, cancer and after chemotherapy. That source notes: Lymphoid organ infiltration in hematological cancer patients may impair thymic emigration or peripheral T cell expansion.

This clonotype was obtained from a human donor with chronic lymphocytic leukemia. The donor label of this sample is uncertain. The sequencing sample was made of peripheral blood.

CDR3 sequence reads: CASSFRQGARETQYF. V and J are TRBV5-1 and TRBJ2-5; checking the TCRdb D call of TRBD1 is not possible without DNA. The CDR3 runs 15 residues. CDR1 and CDR2 (germline): SGHRS, YFSETQ.